Below are 5 T cell receptor beta chains sequenced from a single sample in a study of shared clonotypes between healthy human individuals. This table comes from immunoSEQ multiplex PCR, and its TCRdb copy is limited to in-frame clones, with some not included. The table shows about 1.5 million clones, with nearly 99% occurring only once. Input material: naive CD4+ T cells sorted from blood. Noted subset: CD45RA+ positively selected. These receptors came from a man younger than 45 in good health.

The chain is built from TRBV4-1 and TRBJ2-6; no clear D gene. CDR3 length: 14 residues. The V gene's germline CDR1 is MGHRA and CDR2 YSYEKL. V was cut by 3 bases and J by 2 bases, with 5 bases left in between. The CDR3 nucleotides are TGCGCCAGCAGCCACTTGGCTGGGGCCAACGTCCTGACTTTC. This sequence encodes CASSHLAGANVLTF.

The chain combines TRBV10-3 with TRBJ2-3; D uncertain. V dropped 6 bases and J dropped 0 bases, with 13 bases sitting between them. The CDR3 runs to 15 residues. Germline CDR1 and CDR2: ENHRY and SYGVKD. CDR3 protein: CAISSGLLSTDTQYF. As DNA, the CDR3 is TGTGCCATCAGCTCCGGCCTCCTAAGCACAGATACGCAGTATTTT.

This chain connects TRBV5-8 to TRBJ2-5, with a tentative D call TRBD2 (6 bases). V lost 4 bases to trimming and J lost 4 bases, with 11 bases between them. Germline assignment: CDR1 SGHTS and CDR2 YDEGEE. This CDR3 is 13 amino acids long. The CDR3 sequence is CASSQDYSETQYF. CDR3 DNA: TGTGCCAGCAGCCAGGACTATTCAGAGACCCAGTACTTC.

As DNA, the CDR3 is TGTGCCAGCAGCTTGGGGCAACCGGGGGGTGAGACCCAGTACTTC. It translates to CASSLGQPGGETQYF. V and J are TRBV7-9 and TRBJ2-5, with 7 positions matching TRBD2. CDR3 length: 15 residues. The V and J ends lost 3 bases and 5 bases, in that order; junction bases with no gene match: 9. CDR1 is SEHNR, CDR2 FQNEAQ, per germline (reference sequence).

The chain is built from TRBV7-2 and TRBJ2-3, with a tentative D call TRBD2 (6 bases). V was cut by 7 bases and J by 2 bases, with 16 bases left in between. The CDR3 loop spans 15 amino acids. Per the germline V gene, CDR1 is SGHTA and CDR2 is FQGNSA. The CDR3 loop reads CASTQVAAHTDTQYF. The CDR3 DNA is TGTGCCAGCACCCAGGTAGCGGCCCACACAGATACGCAGTATTTT.